This is a list of T cell receptor beta chains from one sample in a study of radiation and T cells in renal cell carcinoma. Sequencing was performed with immunoSEQ multiplex PCR; in TCRdb, only in-frame clones are kept and a portion is missing. The sample yields about 59,000 clones, around 78% seen once. Here the sequenced sample was blood, taken from a patient whose treatment included radiotherapy and nephrectomy. The source of these receptors is a man between 60 and 75 years old with renal cell carcinoma. CDR3s include the opening cysteine and the closing phenylalanine or tryptophan. Each record gives: J gene, V gene, CDR3 protein.

TRBJ2-1	TRBV5-1	CASSSGQGSYNEQFF
TRBJ1-5	TRBV6-1	CASTWTVSNQPQHF
TRBJ2-3	TRBV7-2	CASRSSGGRDTQYF
TRBJ1-2	TRBV2	CASSEGQPNYGYTF
TRBJ2-1	TRBV5-1	CASSPGTSEGEQFF
TRBJ1-2	TRBV13	CASSTRTAYGYTF
TRBJ2-5	TRBV27	CASSLSLAGVGTQYF
TRBJ1-1	TRBV11-3	CASSRGKGVVTEAFF
TRBJ1-5	TRBV19	CASSTKGQGFYSNQPQHF
TRBJ1-2	TRBV7-2	CASSSGQANYGYTF
TRBJ1-2	TRBV27	CASRKGAGGGGYTF
TRBJ1-2	TRBV10-3	CAISETDGYTF
TRBJ2-1	TRBV11-3	CASSPTGIGAVYEQFF
TRBJ2-5	TRBV7-8	CASSLLGGETQYF
TRBJ2-7	TRBV4-3	CASSQDPIGHGSYEQYF
TRBJ1-2	TRBV6-5	CASSPRGSGYGYTF
TRBJ1-1	TRBV12-5	CASGLVQWGGTSPNTEAFF
TRBJ2-3	TRBV11-2	CASSSLNPEGTDTQYF
TRBJ2-4	TRBV7-8	CASSTERSGVGAKNIQYF
TRBJ2-5	TRBV10-1	CASRTSGRAWETQYF
TRBJ2-4	TRBV10-1	CASSESLAKNIQYF
TRBJ1-1	TRBV7-9	CASSLAVGETEAFF
TRBJ2-3	TRBV5-1	CASSIQGPHHTDTQYF
TRBJ2-3	TRBV7-2	CASSPGLVDTQYF
TRBJ2-5	TRBV6-1	CASSEVIAGGGETQYF
TRBJ2-5	TRBV14	CASSAQHGETQYF
TRBJ1-2	TRBV5-4	CASRIGTGGANGYTF
TRBJ2-5	TRBV7-2	CASSLGGPAQETQYF
TRBJ1-1	TRBV6-6	CASSYNGDTEAFF
TRBJ1-1	TRBV7-3	CASSSRTFGAEAFF
TRBJ1-5	TRBV5-1	CASSLAPDQPQHF
TRBJ2-5	TRBV30	CAWREGGAETQYF
TRBJ2-3	TRBV5-6	CASSWGTSTLRTDTQYF